This T cell receptor beta chain was recovered during a study of T-cell reconstitution after alpha-beta-depleted transplantation in children. Study results and caveats: From newly produced T cells came most of the T-cell counts and diversity one year after transplant. Elevated TCRbeta diversity at day 60 was traced, in some patients, to surviving recipient T cells and thymic progenitors.

CDR1 is DFQATT, CDR2 SNEGSKA, per germline (reference sequence). V was shortened by 1 base and J by 7 bases, with 10 bases between the two germline ends. CDR3 length equals 12 residues. Unique molecular identifiers were used to barcode this TCRbeta library. TCRdb processed the PCR reads anew with MiXCR; each CDR3 protein has one entry. The sample lists some 300,000 distinct CDR3 sequences; about 7.3% were seen once. About this clonotype itself: Its antigen is currently unknown. This could be a read error, since a much larger clone is one nucleotide away. This CDR3 is missing its conserved last phenylalanine or tryptophan, likely due to a read error.

The source material was peripheral blood, sampled 360 days after TCRalphabeta/CD19-depleted stem cell transplant. The chain recombines TRBV20-1 with TRBJ1-1; the D is unclear. The source of this sequence is a female patient aged 2-10 years who had a stem cell transplant for Fanconi anemia, so the T cells may come from the graft donor. This CDR3 reads CSARGEKYEAFC. The CDR3 DNA reads TGCAGTGCTAGAGGAGAGAAATATGAAGCTTTCTGT.